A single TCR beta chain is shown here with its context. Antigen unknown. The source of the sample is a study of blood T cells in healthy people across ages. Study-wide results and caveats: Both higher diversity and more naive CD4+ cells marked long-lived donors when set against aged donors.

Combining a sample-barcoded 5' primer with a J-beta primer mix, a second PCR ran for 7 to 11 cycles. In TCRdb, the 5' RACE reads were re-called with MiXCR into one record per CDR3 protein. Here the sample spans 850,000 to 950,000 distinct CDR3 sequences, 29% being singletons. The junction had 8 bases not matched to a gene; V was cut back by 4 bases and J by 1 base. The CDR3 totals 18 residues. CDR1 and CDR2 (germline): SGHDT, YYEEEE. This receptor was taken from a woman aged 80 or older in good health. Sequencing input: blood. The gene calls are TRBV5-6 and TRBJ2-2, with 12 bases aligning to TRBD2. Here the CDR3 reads CASSRRTSGAKNTGELFF. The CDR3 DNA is TGTGCCAGCAGCCGTCGGACTAGCGGGGCGAAGAACACCGGGGAGCTGTTTTTT. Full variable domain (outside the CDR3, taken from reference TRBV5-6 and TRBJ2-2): DAGVTQSPTHLIKTRGQQVTLRCSPKSGHDTVSWYQQALGQGPQFIFQYYEEEERQRGNFPDRFSGHQFPNYSSELNVNALLLGDSALYLCASSRRTSGAKNTGELFFGEGSRLTVL.